Below, 19 T cell receptor beta chains from the same sample are listed, as sequenced in a study of blood T cell repertoires in COVID-19. Produced via immunoSEQ multiplex PCR; TCRdb's table is partial and in-frame only. The table has about 80,000 clones, about 80% seen once. Sample: peripheral blood. These receptors came from a man at least 80 years old with acute or convalescent COVID-19.

The gene calls are TRBV29-1 and TRBJ2-2, with D hard to call. The CDR3 is 13 residues long. The V end was cut by 6 bases, the J end by 4 bases, with 12 bases between. Germline V gene lookup returns CDR1 SQVTM and CDR2 ANQGSEA. This chain's CDR3 is CSVSSSSTGELFF. The CDR3 DNA reads TGCAGCGTGAGTTCGTCGAGCACCGGGGAGCTGTTTTTT.

V and J are TRBV2 and TRBJ2-2, with TRBD1 matching 7 bases. The CDR3 loop spans 14 amino acids. V shed 7 bases and J 2 bases; nucleotides not matched to a gene: 4. The germline CDR1 and CDR2 sequences are SNHLY and FYNNEI. CDR3 sequence: CASTDRDNTGELFF. CDR3 nucleotides: TGTGCCAGCACCGACAGGGATAACACCGGGGAGCTGTTTTTT.

V and J are TRBV9 and TRBJ2-3, with 10 bases that match TRBD2. The length of the CDR3 is 20 residues. With V trimmed by 2 bases and J by 4 bases, 19 bases remained unmatched. Germline V gene sequence: CDR1 SGDLS, CDR2 YYNGEE. CDR3 nucleotides: TGTGCCAGCAGCGTCTCTGGGGCGGCTAGCGGGGGTAAGGCAGCAGATACGCAGTATTTT. Its protein is CASSVSGAASGGKAADTQYF.

This chain uses TRBV3-1 (or the pseudogene TRBV3-2) with TRBJ2-5, with D perhaps matching TRBD1 (7 bases). CDR1 is LGHDT and CDR2 is YNNKEL in the germline V gene (reference sequence). CDR3 length equals 16 residues. Trimming cost V 1 base and J 3 bases, with 15 bases left between them. CDR3 DNA: TGTGCCAGCAGCCAAGTTAGGACAGGAGGGGAAGAGACCCAGTACTTC. Protein: CASSQVRTGGEETQYF.

The chain employs TRBV2 and TRBJ2-7; D remains unclear. CDR3 size: 17 residues. Per the germline V gene, CDR1 is SNHLY and CDR2 is FYNNEI. V was cut by 3 bases and J by 2 bases, with 20 bases left in between. As DNA, the CDR3 is TGTGCCAGCAGTGACACAGACCACGTAATAAGAACCTACGAGCAGTACTTC. Protein: CASSDTDHVIRTYEQYF.

CDR3: CASSLWATGNTIYF. The CDR3 nucleotides read TGTGCCAGCAGCTTGTGGGCTACTGGAAACACCATATATTTT. The chain uses TRBV5-6 and TRBJ1-3, with D unclear. CDR3 length: 14 residues. The V gene's germline CDR1 is SGHDT and CDR2 YYEEEE. The V gene lost 1 base and the J gene lost 2 bases, with 7 bases spanning the gap.

The chain has TRBV28 and TRBJ1-2; weak D call: TRBD1 (6 bases). Germline V gene data show CDR1 as MDHEN and CDR2 as SYDVKM. This CDR3 contains 15 residues. With 2 bases removed from V and 2 bases from J, the gap between germline ends came to 12 bases. The CDR3 DNA reads TGTGCCAGCAGTTTAGGAGGGAGGGGGAACTATGGCTACACCTTC. Its translation: CASSLGGRGNYGYTF.

The chain has TRBV11-1 and TRBJ2-3, with 8 positions matching TRBD1. The length of the CDR3 is 15 residues. J was trimmed by 6 bases and V by 6 bases; bases with no gene match: 11. Per germline, CDR1 SGHAT and CDR2 FQDESV (reference sequence). In nucleotides, the CDR3 is TGTGCCAGCAGGGACCCAGGGGGCGCGAAGGATACGCAGTATTTT. Translated, it gives CASRDPGGAKDTQYF.

The V gene is TRBV9, the J gene TRBJ2-2; no clear D. Trimming left V 0 bases short and J 1 base short, with 7 bases between. CDR1 and CDR2 (germline): SGDLS, YYNGEE. The CDR3 is 15 amino acids. CDR3 in amino acids: CASSVATGNTGELFF. The CDR3, as DNA: TGTGCCAGCAGCGTAGCGACGGGGAACACCGGGGAGCTGTTTTTT.

This clone was counted once. The chain carries TRBV28 and TRBJ1-1; D is perhaps TRBD1 (6 bases). This CDR3 has 13 amino acids. V gave up 7 bases and J gave up 0 bases, with 9 bases separating them. Germline V gene data show CDR1 as MDHEN and CDR2 as SYDVKM. The DNA of the CDR3 is TGTGCCAGCACTAAGGGGGTGAACACTGAAGCTTTCTTT. Translated, it gives CASTKGVNTEAFF.

In its sample, this clone was seen once. The rearrangement links TRBV5-4 to TRBJ2-7, with 10 bases matching TRBD1. The CDR3 runs 15 residues. J was trimmed by 7 bases and V by 5 bases; bases with no gene match: 12. CDR1 is SGHNT and CDR2 is YYREEE in the germline V gene (reference sequence). The CDR3 is CASRPIPGQGMEQYF. The CDR3 bases are TGTGCCAGCAGGCCGATCCCGGGACAGGGGATGGAGCAGTACTTC.

This rearrangement joins TRBV2 to TRBJ2-6; D is unclear. Germline CDR1 reads SNHLY; CDR2 reads FYNNEI. V shed 8 bases and J shed 0 bases, with 5 bases lying between them. CDR3 size: 13 residues. The DNA of the CDR3 is TGTGCCAGCCGTTTCTCTGGGGCCAACGTCCTGACTTTC. It yields the protein CASRFSGANVLTF.

The J gene is TRBJ1-5, the V gene TRBV19, with D possibly TRBD1 on 5 matching bases. The V end lost 6 bases, the J end lost 3 bases, and 15 bases lay between the germline ends. CDR1 LNHDA and CDR2 SQIVND come from the germline V gene (reference sequence). The CDR3 extends over 15 amino acids. Written as DNA, the CDR3 is TGTGCCAGTAGGATGGCTCAGGGAATCAATCAGCCCCAGCATTTT. This encodes CASRMAQGINQPQHF.

The chain is built from TRBV2 and TRBJ2-2, with D possibly matching TRBD2 (6 bases). The CDR3 is 15 residues long. The germline CDR1 and CDR2 sequences are SNHLY and FYNNEI. Trimming shortened V by 6 bases and J by 2 bases, and 13 bases separated the two germline ends. CDR3: CASRGRQVNTGELFF. The CDR3 bases are TGTGCCAGCAGGGGGAGGCAAGTAAACACCGGGGAGCTGTTTTTT.

The genes are TRBV5-1 and TRBJ2-5; D may be TRBD2 (6 bases). Germline CDR1 is SGHRS and CDR2 is YFSETQ. With 1 base removed from V and 0 bases from J, the gap between germline ends came to 13 bases. The CDR3 sequence is 16 residues long. This CDR3 is CASSLSGRGDQETQYF. In nucleotides, the CDR3 is TGCGCCAGCAGCTTGTCAGGTCGCGGGGACCAAGAGACCCAGTACTTC.

The rearrangement uses TRBV10-3 and TRBJ2-1; 10 bases fit TRBD1. V lost 4 bases, J lost 4 bases, and 7 bases stayed unmatched. The V gene's germline CDR1 is ENHRY and CDR2 SYGVKD. The CDR3 length is 16 residues. CDR3 residues: CAISAAGTGVYNEQFF. The CDR3 DNA reads as TGTGCCATCAGTGCCGCTGGGACAGGGGTGTACAATGAGCAGTTCTTC.

The chain links TRBV19 to TRBJ1-2; 8 bases match TRBD1. V was pared by 8 bases and J by 3 bases, with 2 bases of the junction left unmatched. The length of the CDR3 is 12 residues. Germline V gives CDR1 LNHDA, CDR2 SQIVND (reference sequence). The CDR3 region is CASVQGDYGYTF. In nucleotides, the CDR3 is TGTGCCAGTGTACAGGGGGACTATGGCTACACCTTC. The whole variable domain, remainder taken from reference TRBV19 and TRBJ1-2, is DGGITQSPKYLFRKEGQNVTLSCEQNLNHDAMYWYRQDPGQGLRLIYYSQIVNDFQKGDIAEGYSVSREKKESFPLTVTSAQKNPTAFYLCASVQGDYGYTFGSGTRLTVV.

This clone appeared a few times. CDR3 sequence: CASSFDRYEQYF. The CDR3 coding sequence is TGCGCCAGCAGCTTCGACAGATACGAGCAGTACTTC. The J gene is TRBJ2-7, the V gene TRBV5-1; the D gene is possibly TRBD1 (5 bases). The germline V and J ends were trimmed by 2 bases and 4 bases, with 7 bases remaining between them. The CDR3 length is 12 residues. Germline V lookup: CDR1 SGHRS, CDR2 YFSETQ.

The J gene is TRBJ2-7, the V gene TRBV28, with TRBD1 identical over 7 bases. CDR3 length: 14 amino acids. The germline V gene encodes CDR1 MDHEN and CDR2 SYDVKM. J gave up 2 bases and V 5 bases, and 6 bases lay outside the gene matches. In DNA form, the CDR3 reads TGTGCCAGCAGTCTCCCACAGGGGACCTACGAGCAGTACTTC. Translated, it gives CASSLPQGTYEQYF.